Below are 28 T cell receptor beta chains sequenced from a single sample in a study of CD8+ T cells in alopecia areata. Following extraction, RNA underwent reverse transcription to cDNA, which served as the sequencing template. Measured with immunoSEQ multiplex PCR; TCRdb has only the in-frame clones, and not every one. The sample gives some 190,000 clones, 66% of which show up once; 0.95% to 1.5% is in the top ten. Regarding treatment: oral pan-JAK inhibitor, 5-10 mg twice daily. The specimen comprised CD4+ T cells sorted from blood, sampled at week 44, from a patient treated with tofacitinib. The receptors originated from a human donor with alopecia areata.

This clone was found a few times. V and J are TRBV7-6 and TRBJ2-7; unclear D gene. Germline-derived CDR1 and CDR2 are SGHVS and FNYEAQ. The CDR3 has 13 residues. With 2 bases removed from V and 6 bases from J, the gap between germline ends came to 11 bases. The CDR3 loop is CASSLTSRAEQYF. The CDR3 nucleotides read TGTGCCAGCAGCTTAACTTCCCGGGCCGAGCAGTACTTC.

There are a few counts of this clone. The chain uses TRBV30 and TRBJ2-5; 12 positions agree with TRBD2. Germline loops: CDR1 GTSNPN, CDR2 SVGIG (reference sequence). The CDR3 spans 19 residues. Trimming took 0 bases from V and 3 from J; bases not matched to a gene: 14. CDR3 sequence reads: CAWSVRPFLAGGPEETQYF. The CDR3 region has the DNA TGTGCCTGGAGTGTAAGGCCCTTCCTAGCGGGGGGGCCGGAAGAGACCCAGTACTTC. The whole variable domain, remainder taken from reference TRBV30 and TRBJ2-5, is SQTIHQWPATLVQPVGSPLSLECTVEGTSNPNLYWYRQAAGRGLQLLFYSVGIGQISSEVPQNLSASRPQDRQFILSSKKLLLSDSGFYLCAWSVRPFLAGGPEETQYFGPGTRLLVL.

J is TRBJ1-2 and V is TRBV29-1; D gene uncertain. V lost 6 bases and J lost 0, with 20 bases in between. In germline, CDR1 is SQVTM, CDR2 ANQGSEA. The CDR3 sequence is 16 residues long. The CDR3 spells CSVPSSGSLPNYGYTF. In nucleotides, the CDR3 is TGCAGCGTCCCGTCCAGTGGGTCTCTACCTAACTATGGCTACACCTTC.

Note on this clone: At one end, the junction sequence differs from germline, possibly due to a read error. V usage is TRBV29-1 and J usage is TRBJ1-1, with D unclear. CDR1 and CDR2 (germline): SQVTM, ANQGSEA. The CDR3 is 9 amino acids. The CDR3: CSVLEQDRF. CDR3 DNA sequence: TGCAGCGTTCTGGAGCAGGACCGATTT.

The chain uses TRBV30 and TRBJ2-1, with TRBD1 as a possible D gene (6 bases). The CDR3 extends over 14 amino acids. Germline V gene lookup returns CDR1 GTSNPN and CDR2 SVGIG (reference sequence). V lost 6 bases and J lost 3, with 15 bases in between. The CDR3 loop reads CACQQGRSYNEQFF. The CDR3 bases are TGTGCCTGTCAACAGGGACGAAGCTACAATGAGCAGTTCTTC.

V gene TRBV9 combines with J gene TRBJ2-7; 10 bases match TRBD1. The CDR3 has 16 residues. The germline CDR1 and CDR2 sequences are SGDLS and YYNGEE. Trimming cost V 0 bases and J 6 bases; bases outside gene matches: 9. CDR3: CASSVAGTGAIAEQYF. Written as DNA, the CDR3 is TGTGCCAGCAGCGTAGCCGGGACAGGGGCAATAGCCGAGCAGTACTTC.

The chain recombines TRBV4-1 with TRBJ1-5, with a tentative D call TRBD1 (6 bases). This CDR3 is built from 15 residues. The germline V gene has CDR1 MGHRA and CDR2 YSYEKL. V dropped 4 bases and J dropped 5 bases, with 15 bases sitting between them. CDR3 protein: CASSLYRDSDQPQHF. The CDR3 DNA is TGCGCCAGCAGCCTTTACAGGGATTCGGATCAGCCCCAGCATTTT.

This clone was detected a few times. The chain employs TRBV30 and TRBJ2-2; D remains ambiguous. CDR1 and CDR2 from the germline V gene are GTSNPN and SVGIG (reference sequence). Trimming pared 3 bases from V and 7 bases from J, leaving 12 bases between. The CDR3 spans 13 residues. The CDR3 bases are TGTGCCTGGAGGATAGTTAATCGCGGGGAGCTGTTTTTT. Its translation: CAWRIVNRGELFF.

The chain couples TRBV30 to TRBJ1-2; no firm D call. The CDR3 consists of 14 residues. Trimming removed 0 bases from V and 2 bases from J, with 10 bases in between. Germline V gene lookup returns CDR1 GTSNPN and CDR2 SVGIG (reference sequence). This CDR3 is CAWSVGNGNYGYTF. In DNA form, the CDR3 reads TGTGCCTGGAGTGTAGGGAACGGAAACTATGGCTACACCTTC.

A single count supports this clone. The CDR3 DNA follows: TGCAGCGTTGTTAGCAGGGCCGGAGAAAAACTGTTTTTT. Translating it yields CSVVSRAGEKLFF. This chain uses TRBV29-1 with TRBJ1-4; D might be TRBD1 (5 bases). Germline V gives CDR1 SQVTM, CDR2 ANQGSEA. The CDR3 runs to 13 residues. V was shortened by 4 bases and J by 8 bases, with 14 bases between the two germline ends.

This clone was observed a few times. V gene TRBV5-1 combines with J gene TRBJ2-2; D is perhaps TRBD1 or TRBD2 (5 bases each). Germline CDR1 and CDR2: SGHRS and YFSETQ. Trimming pared 2 bases from V and 5 bases from J, leaving 13 bases between. The CDR3 sequence is 15 residues long. This chain's CDR3 is CASSFSQGDTGELFF. In DNA, the CDR3 is TGCGCCAGCAGCTTCTCTCAGGGAGATACCGGGGAGCTGTTTTTT. Drawing the rest from reference TRBV5-1 and TRBJ2-2, the complete variable domain is KAGVTQTPRYLIKTRGQQVTLSCSPISGHRSVSWYQQTPGQGLQFLFEYFSETQRNKGNFPGRFSGRQFSNSRSEMNVSTLELGDSALYLCASSFSQGDTGELFFGEGSRLTVL.

This clone has only one observation. The rearrangement uses TRBV5-6 and TRBJ1-2; tentatively, D is TRBD1 (6 bases). CDR3 length: 14 residues. Germline lookup yields CDR1 SGHDT and CDR2 YYEEEE. Trimming left V 6 bases short and J 8 bases short, with 20 bases between. In nucleotides, the CDR3 is TGTGCCAGCACCGGGGACTCGGGGGCGAGGGGCTACACCTTC. Its translation: CASTGDSGARGYTF.

The chain is built from TRBV30 and TRBJ1-6; no clear D gene. Germline lookup yields CDR1 GTSNPN and CDR2 SVGIG (reference sequence). Trimming stripped 3 bases from V and 6 bases from J, with 12 bases between. CDR3 length: 14 amino acids. The CDR3 here is CAWSVRGINSPLHF. CDR3 in DNA: TGTGCCTGGAGCGTTCGGGGTATTAATTCACCCCTCCACTTT. Full variable domain (outside the CDR3, taken from reference TRBV30 and TRBJ1-6): SQTIHQWPATLVQPVGSPLSLECTVEGTSNPNLYWYRQAAGRGLQLLFYSVGIGQISSEVPQNLSASRPQDRQFILSSKKLLLSDSGFYLCAWSVRGINSPLHFGNGTRLTVT.

The rearrangement joins TRBV29-1 to TRBJ1-2, with D unclear. V lost 4 bases and J 2 bases, leaving 8 bases between the germline ends. This CDR3 region has 12 residues. Germline V lookup: CDR1 SQVTM, CDR2 ANQGSEA. The CDR3 region is CSVATDNYGYTF. The DNA for the CDR3 is TGCAGCGTTGCCACAGACAACTATGGCTACACCTTC.

The chain joins TRBV5-6 to TRBJ1-2; 8 bases fit TRBD1. The CDR3 is 13 residues long. CDR1 and CDR2 from the germline V gene are SGHDT and YYEEEE. The J segment lost 8 bases and the V segment lost 4 bases, leaving 7 bases of the junction unmatched. The CDR3 sequence is CASSVPGQEGYTF. In nucleotides, the CDR3 is TGTGCCAGCAGCGTACCGGGACAGGAAGGCTACACCTTC.

This rearrangement joins TRBV7-9 to TRBJ1-5; D not resolved. This CDR3 spans 13 amino acids. In germline, CDR1 is SEHNR, CDR2 FQNEAQ (reference sequence). The V and J ends lost 4 bases and 9 bases respectively, with 13 bases between them. CDR3 amino acids: CASSWGGSGPQHF. The CDR3 DNA reads as TGTGCCAGCAGCTGGGGAGGGTCGGGGCCCCAGCATTTT.

The chain uses TRBV7-9 and TRBJ2-1; TRBD2 matches at 9 bases. Germline V CDR1 and CDR2: SEHNR, FQNEAQ (reference sequence). V lost 2 bases, J lost 5 bases, and 4 bases stayed unmatched. This CDR3 has 15 residues. This CDR3 reads CASSLTIAGDNEQFF. CDR3 sequence (DNA): TGTGCCAGCAGCTTAACTATAGCGGGGGACAATGAGCAGTTCTTC.

In its sample, this clone was seen a few times. The CDR3 here is CASSLVILAGEQYF. The DNA for the CDR3 is TGTGCCAGCAGCTTAGTTATTCTAGCGGGCGAGCAGTACTTC. The rearrangement uses TRBV11-2 and TRBJ2-7; 8 nucleotides agree with TRBD2. Germline assignment: CDR1 SGHAT and CDR2 FQNNGV. J gave up 6 bases and V 1 base, and 5 bases lay outside the gene matches. The CDR3 totals 14 residues.

The chain is built from TRBV11-2 and TRBJ2-5; tentative D call: TRBD2 (6 bases). From germline, CDR1 is SGHAT and CDR2 FQNNGV. Trimming removed 5 bases from V and 5 bases from J, with 15 bases in between. The CDR3 has 14 amino acids. The CDR3 sequence: CASSPTGVRETQYF. The CDR3 DNA is TGTGCCAGCAGCCCCACGGGGGTCCGGGAGACCCAGTACTTC.

This clone was observed a few times. CDR3 amino acids: CASSQDSGANGEQFF. CDR3 bases: TGCGCCAGCAGCCAAGATTCTGGGGCTAACGGTGAGCAGTTCTTC. The chain combines TRBV4-1 with TRBJ2-1, with D perhaps TRBD1 (5 bases). V gave up 0 bases and J gave up 9 bases, with 15 bases separating them. Looked up from germline, CDR1 is MGHRA and CDR2 is YSYEKL. This CDR3 region has 15 residues.

The chain has TRBV12-5 and TRBJ2-6, with unresolved D. V was trimmed by 3 bases and J by 4 bases, leaving 13 bases between them. CDR1 is LGHNT and CDR2 is FRNRAP in the germline V gene. The length of the CDR3 is 16 residues. CDR3 coding DNA: TGTGCTAGTGGTTTAAGGGCCGACCTCGGGGCCAACGTCCTGACTTTC. Encoded protein: CASGLRADLGANVLTF.

CDR3: CASSPGLAGSTDTQYF. Written as DNA, the CDR3 is TGCGCCAGCAGCCCGGGACTAGCGGGTAGCACAGATACGCAGTATTTT. The genes are TRBV5-1 and TRBJ2-3, with 12 bases identical to TRBD2. The CDR3 consists of 16 residues. The V gene's germline CDR1 is SGHRS and CDR2 YFSETQ. V lost 4 bases and J lost 0; bases outside the gene matches: 3.

The rearrangement uses TRBV7-2 and TRBJ2-1; 7 nucleotides line up with TRBD1. The CDR3 has 15 amino acids. Germline V lookup: CDR1 SGHTA, CDR2 FQGNSA. The junction had 4 bases not matched to a gene; V was cut back by 1 base and J by 4 bases. CDR3 loop: CASSLVGQIYNEQFF. CDR3 bases: TGTGCCAGCAGCTTAGTGGGACAGATATACAATGAGCAGTTCTTC.

CDR3 region: CASSIEGGASLYQPQHF. CDR3 in DNA: TGTGCCAGTAGTATTGAAGGAGGCGCATCTCTATATCAGCCCCAGCATTTT. The V gene is TRBV19, the J gene TRBJ1-5, with unresolved D. From germline, CDR1 is LNHDA and CDR2 SQIVND (reference sequence). CDR3 length: 17 amino acids. V was trimmed by 3 bases and J by 5 bases, leaving 20 bases between them.

This chain joins TRBV29-1 and TRBJ1-2; TRBD1 might be the D (5 bases). Trimming pared 5 bases from V and 4 bases from J, leaving 20 bases between. Germline CDR1 reads SQVTM; CDR2 reads ANQGSEA. CDR3 length: 15 residues. The CDR3 DNA sequence: TGCAGCGTTCGTCCTTCCAGGGCTGGGGGCTATGGCTACACCTTC. Its translation: CSVRPSRAGGYGYTF.

The genes are TRBV30 and TRBJ1-1, with a tentative D call TRBD1 (5 bases). Trimming pared 0 bases from V and 0 bases from J, leaving 14 bases between. Germline loops: CDR1 GTSNPN, CDR2 SVGIG (reference sequence). The CDR3 consists of 16 residues. In nucleotides, the CDR3 is TGTGCCTGGAGTGTACGGGGGATAACCATGAACACTGAAGCTTTCTTT. Its protein is CAWSVRGITMNTEAFF.

This clone was detected only a few times. The chain has TRBV2 and TRBJ2-4; no firm D call. Germline V gene sequence: CDR1 SNHLY, CDR2 FYNNEI. V lost 0 bases, J lost 0 bases, and 6 bases lay in between. The CDR3 consists of 15 residues. In DNA, the CDR3 is TGTGCCAGCAGTGAAGCGCTTATAGCCAAAAACATTCAGTACTTC. Protein product: CASSEALIAKNIQYF. Supplemented by reference TRBV2 and TRBJ2-4, the full variable domain reads EPEVTQTPSHQVTQMGQEVILRCVPISNHLYFYWYRQILGQKVEFLVSFYNNEISEKSEIFDDQFSVERPDGSNFTLKIRSTKLEDSAMYFCASSEALIAKNIQYFGAGTRLSVL.

Note on this clone: Other nucleotide sequences from this sample produce the same CDR3. The chain couples TRBV4-3 to TRBJ1-5, with a weak D call TRBD1 (5 bases). The germline gives CDR1 LGHNA, CDR2 YSLEER. CDR3 length: 15 residues. V lost 0 bases to trimming and J lost 2 bases, with 8 bases between them. CDR3 sequence: CASSQEPRGNQPQHF. The CDR3 DNA is TGCGCCAGCAGCCAAGAGCCCAGGGGCAATCAGCCCCAGCATTTT.